A selection of T cell receptor beta chains follows, all from one sample in a study of Ad26.COV2.S vaccination and SARS-CoV-2 variants. Method: immunoSEQ multiplex PCR; TCRdb's copy keeps in-frame clones and lacks some. Of roughly 350,000 clones listed, around 90% were seen once; the top ten hold around 6.6%. The sequences come from peripheral blood, collected in a trial of Ad26.COV2.S vaccine versus placebo. All receptors come from a person between 18 and 60 years old who received the Ad26.COV2.S COVID-19 vaccine or a placebo. Both conserved end residues are part of each CDR3. The D gene is left open where the match is weak. Rows give clone size only sometimes, using once, few, many, or a class for an expanded clone.

abundance,d_gene,j_gene,v_gene,CDR3aa,CDR3nt
NA,NA,TRBJ1-6,TRBV20-1,CSGGPLHF,TGCAGTGGAGGCCCCCTCCACTTT
NA,TRBD1,TRBJ2-5,TRBV5-1,CASNYRQGNQETQYF,TGCGCCAGCAACTATCGACAGGGAAACCAAGAGACCCAGTACTTC
once,NA,TRBJ1-4,TRBV6-5,CASSYSGISGKLFF,TGTGCCAGCAGTTACTCCGGTATTTCAGGGAAACTGTTTTTT
NA,NA,TRBJ1-2,TRBV7-9,CASTRTGMDYGYTF,TGTGCCAGCACCCGGACGGGAATGGACTATGGCTACACCTTC
NA,NA,TRBJ2-2,TRBV7-2,CASSLNRAGELFF,TGTGCCAGCAGCTTAAACCGGGCCGGGGAGCTGTTTTTT
many,NA,TRBJ1-1,TRBV25-1,CASSAGGPEAFF,TGTGCCAGCAGTGCCGGGGGTCCCGAAGCTTTCTTT
NA,TRBD2,TRBJ2-1,TRBV4-3,CASSQGWGGNEQFF,TGCGCCAGCAGCCAAGGGTGGGGGGGCAATGAGCAGTTCTTC
NA,NA,TRBJ1-5,TRBV4-2,CASSQEGGSNQPQHF,TGTGCCAGCAGCCAAGAAGGGGGTAGCAATCAGCCCCAGCATTTT
many,TRBD2,TRBJ2-6,TRBV4-2,CASTGLAASGANVLTF,TGTGCCAGCACGGGACTAGCGGCCTCTGGGGCCAACGTCCTGACTTTC
NA,NA,TRBJ2-5,TRBV28,CASSRPATEETQYF,TGTGCCAGCAGCCGTCCCGCGACAGAAGAGACCCAGTACTTC
NA,NA,TRBJ2-3,TRBV5-1,CASSLALQSSTDTQYF,TGCGCCAGCAGCTTGGCCTTACAGTCTAGCACAGATACGCAGTATTTT
NA,NA,TRBJ1-2,TRBV28,CASSLSGGATGYTF,TGTGCCAGCAGTTTATCCGGGGGGGCCACGGGCTACACCTTC
NA,NA,TRBJ2-4,TRBV7-2,CASSPLMVKNIQYF,TGTGCCAGCAGCCCACTAATGGTCAAAAACATTCAGTACTTC
NA,NA,TRBJ2-5,TRBV18,CASSLNGGAQETQYF,TGTGCCAGCTCCCTAAATGGAGGGGCCCAAGAGACCCAGTACTTC
NA,TRBD1,TRBJ2-2,TRBV30,CAWSVRFYPGQGAGTGELFF,TGTGCCTGGAGTGTACGGTTTTATCCCGGACAGGGGGCAGGCACCGGGGAGCTGTTTTTT
once,NA,TRBJ2-1,TRBV18,CASSPQSPGWVDEQFF,TGTGCCAGCTCACCACAGTCCCCGGGTTGGGTCGATGAGCAGTTCTTC
NA,NA,TRBJ1-6,TRBV7-2,CASSLTGPLHF,TGTGCCAGCAGCCTAACGGGACCCCTCCACTTT
NA,TRBD1,TRBJ1-5,TRBV12-5,CASGSSRTGLTQPQHF,TGTGCTAGTGGTTCATCCAGGACAGGGCTTACTCAGCCCCAGCATTTT
NA,TRBD1,TRBJ2-3,TRBV19,CASSITGGRDTQYF,TGTGCCAGTAGTATAACAGGGGGTAGGGATACGCAGTATTTT
NA,NA,TRBJ2-5,TRBV7-3,CASSYPGSEETQYF,TGTGCCAGCAGTTATCCGGGATCGGAAGAGACCCAGTACTTC
NA,TRBD1,TRBJ2-7,TRBV7-2,CASSPPPGQGTTGQYF,TGTGCCAGCAGCCCCCCCCCGGGACAGGGCACAACCGGGCAGTACTTC